The next 25 T cell receptor beta chains were all read from a single sample in a study of beta chain features in type 1 diabetes. Broader study findings: When Type 1 diabetes patients were examined, their TCRB CDR3s proved moderately but significantly shorter in all four CD4+ subsets.

Since all of the isolated RNA was reverse transcribed, expressed TCRB transcripts were what got sequenced. Profiling relied on immunoSEQ multiplex PCR, and the TCRdb table lists in-frame clones only, not all of them. The repertoire holds approximately 270,000 clones, roughly an eighth seen once, with approximately 0.015% in the top ten. These receptors' targets are unknown. The specimen was naive CD4+ T cells from blood. Receptors were obtained from a man aged 25 to 40 with type 1 diabetes.

J is TRBJ2-5 and V is TRBV5-4; a weak D match, TRBD1 (6 bases). V was trimmed by 4 bases and J by 9 bases, leaving 16 bases between them. The CDR3 contains 13 residues. Germline CDR1 and CDR2: SGHNT and YYREEE (reference sequence). The CDR3 sequence: CASSMPSAGAQYF. The CDR3 nucleotides read TGTGCCAGCAGCATGCCATCAGCAGGGGCCCAGTACTTC.

This clone was seen more than once but under ten times. The rearrangement joins TRBV28 to TRBJ1-3; D is unresolved. Trimming removed 11 bases at V and 5 bases at J, with 13 bases between. The CDR3 consists of 12 residues. Germline V CDR1 and CDR2: MDHEN, SYDVKM. Here the CDR3 DNA reads TGTGCCGCGGGAGGGTGGAGAAACACCATATATTTT. Translating it yields CAAGGWRNTIYF.

This clone was seen more than once but under ten times. The rearrangement uses TRBV27 and TRBJ2-7; D gene uncertain. Germline V gene data show CDR1 as MNHEY and CDR2 as SMNVEV (reference sequence). V was clipped by 7 bases and J by 3 bases, with 4 bases between them. The CDR3 runs 10 residues. CDR3 in DNA: TGTGCCAGCACCTTCTACGAGCAGTACTTC. Translating it yields CASTFYEQYF.

This clone was found a few times. At one of its ends the junction is not consistent with the germline gene, which may arise from a read error. The rearrangement joins TRBV7-2 to TRBJ2-7, with 10 bases that match TRBD2. The V gene's germline CDR1 is SGHTA and CDR2 FQGNSA. CDR3 size: 14 residues. For the CDR3, the DNA is TGTGCCAGCAGCTTAGGGGCCCCTAGCGGGAGTCCCTTCTTC. Protein sequence: CASSLGAPSGSPFF.

Only a few counts were recorded for this clone. The chain links TRBV12-5 to TRBJ2-3; a possible D gene is TRBD1 (6 bases). Germline V gene sequence: CDR1 LGHNT, CDR2 FRNRAP. The CDR3 runs to 14 residues. The ends were cut back, 6 bases at V and 2 bases at J, with 12 bases in the middle. The CDR3: CASGTGQTTDTQYF. In nucleotides, the CDR3 is TGTGCTAGTGGGACCGGACAGACCACAGATACGCAGTATTTT.

The table lists this clone with a few counts. V usage is TRBV29-1 and J usage is TRBJ2-3, with a possible D match to TRBD1 (7 bases). The germline gives CDR1 SQVTM, CDR2 ANQGSEA. Trimming took 7 bases from V and 4 from J, leaving 21 bases between them. The CDR3 consists of 15 residues. The CDR3 is CSGNQGGGTADTQYF. DNA for the CDR3: TGCAGCGGCAACCAGGGGGGCGGGACAGCAGATACGCAGTATTTT.

In DNA, the CDR3 is TGTGCCAGCAGCTCGGGACTAGCGGGGCTCACAGATACGCAGTATTTT. It codes for CASSSGLAGLTDTQYF. The rearrangement joins TRBV7-3 to TRBJ2-3; 13 bases map to TRBD2. CDR3 length: 16 amino acids. Losses at the gene ends were 4 bases for V and 2 bases for J; bases not matched to a gene: 3. Germline CDR1 SGHTA, CDR2 FQGTGA.

This clone was picked up a small number of times. V gene TRBV9 combines with J gene TRBJ2-7; TRBD2 matches 8 bases. This CDR3 contains 17 residues. Germline CDR1 reads SGDLS; CDR2 reads YYNGEE. V lost 0 bases, J lost 3 bases, and 11 bases stayed unmatched. CDR3 residues: CASSVEAGTSGDYEQYF. Here the CDR3 DNA reads TGTGCCAGCAGCGTAGAGGCCGGGACTAGTGGAGACTACGAGCAGTACTTC.

The gene calls are TRBV5-1 and TRBJ2-5; TRBD2 matches at 7 bases. This CDR3 region has 13 residues. Trimming at V came to 4 bases and at J to 3 bases, leaving 3 bases not matched to a gene. CDR1 SGHRS and CDR2 YFSETQ come from the germline V gene. Here the CDR3 reads CASSALAEETQYF. The DNA of the CDR3 is TGCGCCAGCAGCGCCCTAGCGGAAGAGACCCAGTACTTC.

This clone was seen a handful of times. The chain uses TRBV6-5 and TRBJ1-5, with TRBD1 identical over 9 bases. The CDR3 contains 14 residues. With V trimmed by 5 bases and J by 8 bases, 7 bases remained unmatched. CDR1 is MNHEY, CDR2 SVGAGI, per germline. The CDR3 region is CASSVTGQGKPQHF. Here the CDR3 DNA reads TGTGCCAGCAGTGTAACGGGACAGGGTAAGCCCCAGCATTTT.

The rearrangement joins TRBV28 to TRBJ2-5; no reliable D call. Trimming pared 5 bases from V and 5 bases from J, leaving 21 bases between. The CDR3 loop spans 16 amino acids. CDR1 is MDHEN and CDR2 is SYDVKM in the germline V gene. Here the CDR3 reads CASSPPFRPRRETQYF. The CDR3 nucleotides read TGTGCCAGCAGTCCCCCCTTTCGACCCCGCAGGGAGACCCAGTACTTC.

The V call is TRBV5-1, the J call TRBJ1-4; D is undetermined. Germline V gene data show CDR1 as SGHRS and CDR2 as YFSETQ. The CDR3 runs 13 residues. V shed 0 bases and J shed 8 bases, with 8 bases lying between them. The CDR3 DNA is TGCGCCAGCAGCTTGGTCACAGACGAAAAACTGTTTTTT. This encodes CASSLVTDEKLFF.

The chain has TRBV29-1 and TRBJ2-7; 11 bases fit TRBD1. The V and J ends lost 1 base and 1 base, in that order; junction bases with no gene match: 6. The CDR3 extends over 16 amino acids. Looked up from germline, CDR1 is SQVTM and CDR2 is ANQGSEA. The CDR3: CSVEVRRDRGSYEQYF. Written as DNA, the CDR3 is TGCAGCGTTGAAGTTCGCAGGGACAGGGGGTCCTACGAGCAGTACTTC.

This clone was counted at least ten times. J is TRBJ2-4 and V is TRBV29-1; 7 bases agree with TRBD1. The CDR3 is made up of 13 amino acids. Germline trimming cut 7 bases from V and 5 bases from J; bases unmatched to any gene: 8. The germline V gene has CDR1 SQVTM and CDR2 ANQGSEA. The CDR3 bases are TGCAGCGCCGGCGGCCAGGGGGAAAACATTCAGTACTTC. Its protein product is CSAGGQGENIQYF.

This clone has more than one count but fewer than ten. The genes are TRBV9 and TRBJ2-3, with D unresolved. V lost 0 bases and J lost 4, with 6 bases in between. This CDR3 is 13 amino acids long. In germline, CDR1 is SGDLS, CDR2 YYNGEE. The CDR3 DNA reads TGTGCCAGCAGCGTAGCGGTCCCAGATACGCAGTATTTT. This codes for CASSVAVPDTQYF.

J is TRBJ2-2 and V is TRBV25-1; TRBD1 is a possible D gene (6 bases). Trimming cost V 4 bases and J 6 bases, with 12 bases left between them. The CDR3 sequence is 14 residues long. Germline V CDR1 and CDR2: MGHDK, SYGVNS. Written as DNA, the CDR3 is TGTGCCAGCAGTGTCACAGGGTTTCCCGGGGAGCTGTTTTTT. Amino acid sequence: CASSVTGFPGELFF.

This chain joins TRBV10-3 and TRBJ2-1; D call uncertain. V was trimmed by 3 bases and J by 9 bases, leaving 6 bases between them. Germline values: CDR1 ENHRY, CDR2 SYGVKD. The CDR3 has 11 residues. The CDR3 coding sequence is TGTGCCATCAGTGACAAGCGTGAGCAGTTCTTC. Translated: CAISDKREQFF.

The chain uses TRBV28 and TRBJ2-3; D gene unclear. This CDR3 region has 13 residues. Germline-derived CDR1 and CDR2 are MDHEN and SYDVKM. The V end lost 5 bases, the J end lost 6 bases, and 12 bases lay between the germline ends. The CDR3 coding sequence is TGTGCCAGCAGTGTCCTACCGGAGGATACGCAGTATTTT. It is translated as CASSVLPEDTQYF.

J is TRBJ2-2 and V is TRBV5-4; D perhaps matches TRBD1 (7 bases). Germline V gives CDR1 SGHNT, CDR2 YYREEE (reference sequence). CDR3 length equals 17 residues. V lost 2 bases and J 1 base, leaving 15 bases between the germline ends. The CDR3 nucleotides read TGTGCCAGCAGCTTTCCGGCGGGACAGTGGAACACCGGGGAGCTGTTTTTT. It codes for CASSFPAGQWNTGELFF.

The V call is TRBV28, the J call TRBJ1-2, with D tentatively TRBD1 (5 bases). The germline CDR1 and CDR2 sequences are MDHEN and SYDVKM. The CDR3 runs to 17 residues. The ends were cut back, 1 base at V and 0 bases at J, with 15 bases in the middle. As DNA, the CDR3 is TGTGCCAGCAGTTTATCAATAGGGGCCGACTCTAACTATGGCTACACCTTC. Residues: CASSLSIGADSNYGYTF.

This clone was seen a handful of times. The rearrangement joins TRBV7-2 to TRBJ1-3; no firm D call. The CDR3 runs 12 residues. Between the trimmed V and J ends, which lost 5 bases and 4 bases, there was a span of 6 bases. Germline V lookup: CDR1 SGHTA, CDR2 FQGNSA. CDR3 sequence: CASSIQGNTIYF. CDR3 coding DNA: TGTGCCAGCAGCATACAGGGAAACACCATATATTTT.

This clone has just a few counts. The chain couples TRBV4-2 to TRBJ2-4, with 7 nucleotides matching TRBD2. Germline loops: CDR1 LGHNA, CDR2 YNFKEQ. The CDR3 runs to 16 residues. V was pared by 6 bases and J by 0 bases, with 8 bases of the junction left unmatched. The CDR3 loop reads CASSVRLAEAKNIQYF. DNA of the CDR3: TGTGCCAGCAGTGTGCGACTAGCCGAAGCCAAAAACATTCAGTACTTC.

The rearrangement links TRBV19 to TRBJ2-1; D might be TRBD1 (6 bases). This CDR3 has 14 amino acids. Germline-derived CDR1 and CDR2 are LNHDA and SQIVND (reference sequence). V was pared by 6 bases and J by 0 bases, with 9 bases between. The CDR3 nucleotides read TGTGCCAGTAGGGGGGCGAGCTCCTACAATGAGCAGTTCTTC. This codes for CASRGASSYNEQFF.

This CDR3 reads CASSLDSKAEAFF. CDR3 DNA: TGCGCCAGCAGCTTGGATAGCAAGGCTGAAGCTTTCTTT. The gene calls are TRBV5-1 and TRBJ1-1; D remains ambiguous. Germline loops: CDR1 SGHRS, CDR2 YFSETQ. The CDR3 totals 13 residues. V was clipped by 0 bases and J by 6 bases, with 9 bases between them.

This chain connects TRBV4-3 to TRBJ1-2; possible D gene TRBD1, 6 bases. The V end was cut by 0 bases, the J end by 0 bases, with 11 bases between. The CDR3 is 16 residues long. From germline, CDR1 is LGHNA and CDR2 YSLEER. CDR3 sequence reads: CASSQDADRPNYGYTF. Written as DNA, the CDR3 is TGCGCCAGCAGCCAAGACGCGGACAGACCTAACTATGGCTACACCTTC.